This T cell receptor (beta chain) emerged from a study of T-cell memory formation after mild COVID-19. General study results and limits: Pre-infection memory held some responding clones, suggesting pre-existing cross-reactive T cells responded. Contracting clones from day 15 to 85 showed balanced CD4/CD8; later expanders favored CD4+.

With respect to this clonotype: Its specificity is not known.

5'RACE primed at constant segments yielded TCR alpha and TCR beta cDNA libraries bearing sample barcodes and UMIs. TCRdb reprocessed the 5' RACE reads via MiXCR and lists one record per CDR3 protein. Here the sample spans some 120,000 distinct CDR3 sequences, approximately 16% being singletons. V dropped 4 bases and J dropped 4; count of bases not matched to a gene: 8. Looked up from germline, CDR1 is DFQATT and CDR2 is SNEGSKA (reference sequence). The CDR3 spans 14 residues. The sequenced material came from PBMCs or a T cell subset sorted from them (not recorded which). The chain has TRBV20-1 and TRBJ1-1, with 8 bases lining up with TRBD1. The TCR sequence derives from an adult woman who had mild COVID-19 (a few samples of this study predate the infection). Cell type and time point are not known. The CDR3 bases are TGCAGTGCTAACGTACAGGGGGAATCCACTGAAGCTTTCTTT. Its translation: CSANVQGESTEAFF.